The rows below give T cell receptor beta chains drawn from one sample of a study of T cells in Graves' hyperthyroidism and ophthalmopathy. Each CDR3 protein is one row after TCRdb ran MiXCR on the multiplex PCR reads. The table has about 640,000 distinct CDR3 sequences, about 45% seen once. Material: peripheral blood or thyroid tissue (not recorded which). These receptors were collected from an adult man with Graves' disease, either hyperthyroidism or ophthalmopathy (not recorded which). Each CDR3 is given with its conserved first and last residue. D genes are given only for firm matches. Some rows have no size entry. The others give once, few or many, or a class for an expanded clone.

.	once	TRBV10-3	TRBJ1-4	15	CAISESIVGSEKLFF	TGTGCCATCAGTGAGTCGATTGTAGGATCCGAAAAACTGTTTTTT
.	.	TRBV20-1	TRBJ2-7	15	CSARPDRAGAYEQYF	TGCAGTGCTAGACCTGACAGGGCGGGGGCCTACGAGCAGTACTTC
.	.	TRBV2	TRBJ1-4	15	CASSGTRTDNEKLFF	TGTGCCAGCAGTGGGACGAGGACAGATAATGAAAAACTGTTTTTT
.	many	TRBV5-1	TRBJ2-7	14	CASSTDSSSYEQYF	TGCGCCAGCAGCACGGACAGTTCCTCCTACGAGCAGTACTTC
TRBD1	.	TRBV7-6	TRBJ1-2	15	CASSGRTGRNYGYTF	TGTGCCAGCAGCGGCCGGACAGGGAGAAACTATGGCTACACCTTC
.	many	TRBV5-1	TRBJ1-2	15	CASSFDPSGTYGYTF	TGCGCCAGCAGCTTTGATCCCTCGGGCACCTATGGCTACACCTTC
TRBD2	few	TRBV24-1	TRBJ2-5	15	CASSYSGRDSETQYF	TGTGCCAGCAGTTATAGCGGGAGGGATTCTGAGACCCAGTACTTC
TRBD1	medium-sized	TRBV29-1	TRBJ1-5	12	CSVQGMGTDQHF	TGCAGCGTTCAGGGGATGGGGACAGACCAGCATTTT
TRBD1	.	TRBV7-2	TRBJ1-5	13	CASSLVGQGHEHF	TGTGCCAGCAGCTTGGTGGGACAGGGGCACGAGCATTTT
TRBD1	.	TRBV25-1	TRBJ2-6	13	CASSEWGRTGVAF	TGTGCCAGCAGTGAATGGGGTCGGACAGGTGTGGCTTTC
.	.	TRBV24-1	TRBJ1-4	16	CATSDRGTGSNEKLFF	TGTGCCACCAGTGATCGCGGAACAGGGTCTAATGAAAAACTGTTTTTT
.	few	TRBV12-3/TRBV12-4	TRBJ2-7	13	CASSLGAMDEQYF	TGTGCCAGCAGTCTCGGTGCGATGGACGAGCAGTACTTC
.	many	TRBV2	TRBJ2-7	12	CASTEPGAEQYF	TGTGCCAGCACCGAACCCGGGGCAGAGCAGTACTTC